This T cell receptor beta chain was found in a study of blood T cell repertoires in COVID-19. Measured with immunoSEQ multiplex PCR; TCRdb has only the in-frame clones, and not every one. Found here are 300,000 or so clones, around 87% of them singletons; the top ten hold 1%. The CDR3 contains 14 residues. V lost 1 base, J lost 7 bases, and 4 bases stayed unmatched. Per germline, CDR1 SNHLY and CDR2 FYNNEI. The TCR originated in a man aged 50-59 years with active or convalescent COVID-19. The sequenced sample was peripheral blood. V gene TRBV2 combines with J gene TRBJ1-2; 9 bases fit TRBD1. CDR3 amino acids: CASSEGVQGAGYTF. DNA of the CDR3: TGTGCCAGCAGTGAAGGCGTACAGGGGGCTGGCTACACCTTC.